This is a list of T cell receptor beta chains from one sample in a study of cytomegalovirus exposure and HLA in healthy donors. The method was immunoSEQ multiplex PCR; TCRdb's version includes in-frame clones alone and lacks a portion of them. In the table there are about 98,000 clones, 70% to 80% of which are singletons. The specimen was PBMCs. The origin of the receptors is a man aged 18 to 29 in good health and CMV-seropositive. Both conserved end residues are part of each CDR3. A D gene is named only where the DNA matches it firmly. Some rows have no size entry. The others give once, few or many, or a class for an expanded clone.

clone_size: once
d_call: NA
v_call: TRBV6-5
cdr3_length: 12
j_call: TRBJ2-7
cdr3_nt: TGTGCCTCCAGGAGGGGGGGGGCCGAGCAGTACTTC
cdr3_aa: CASRRGGAEQYF

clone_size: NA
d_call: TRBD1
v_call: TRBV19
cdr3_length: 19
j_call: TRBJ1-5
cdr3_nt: TGTGCCAGTAGGACCGGGACAGGGGGGCTCATGAATAGCAATCAGCCCCAGCATTTT
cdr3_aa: CASRTGTGGLMNSNQPQHF

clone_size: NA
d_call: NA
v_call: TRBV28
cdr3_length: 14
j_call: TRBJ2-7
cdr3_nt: TGTGCCAGCAGTCCAGGGGACATCTCCTACGAGCAGTACTTC
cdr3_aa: CASSPGDISYEQYF

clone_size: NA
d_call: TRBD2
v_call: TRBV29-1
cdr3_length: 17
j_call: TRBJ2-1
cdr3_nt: TGCAGCGTTGAAGGGCTAGCGGGGGGCTTCTCCTACAATGAGCAGTTCTTC
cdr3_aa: CSVEGLAGGFSYNEQFF

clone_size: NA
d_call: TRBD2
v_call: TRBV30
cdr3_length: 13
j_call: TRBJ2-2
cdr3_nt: TGTGCCTGGAGTACGGGGGAGGGCGGGGAGCTGTTTTTT
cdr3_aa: CAWSTGEGGELFF

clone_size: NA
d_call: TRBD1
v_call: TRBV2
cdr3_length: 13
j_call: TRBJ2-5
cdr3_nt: TGTGCCAGCAGACCTACAGGGGTAGAGACCCAGTACTTC
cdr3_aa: CASRPTGVETQYF

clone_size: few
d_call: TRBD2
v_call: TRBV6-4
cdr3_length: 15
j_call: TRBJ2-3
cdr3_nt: TGTGCCAGCAGCCAGGGCGGGGGGGGCACAGATACGCAGTATTTT
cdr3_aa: CASSQGGGGTDTQYF

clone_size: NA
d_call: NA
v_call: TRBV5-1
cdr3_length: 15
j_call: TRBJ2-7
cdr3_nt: TGCGCCAGCAGCTTGGCCACAGGCAACTCCTACGAGCAGTACTTC
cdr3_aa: CASSLATGNSYEQYF

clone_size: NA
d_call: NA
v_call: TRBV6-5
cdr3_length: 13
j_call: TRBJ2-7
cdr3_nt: TGTGCCAGCAGCCGGGACATCCTTTACGAGCAGTACTTC
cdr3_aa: CASSRDILYEQYF

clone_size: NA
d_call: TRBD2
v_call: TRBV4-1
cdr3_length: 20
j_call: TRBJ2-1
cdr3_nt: TGCGCCAGCAGCCAAACCGCTATCGTGTCTAGCGGGGGGCAGTACAATGAGCAGTTCTTC
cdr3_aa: CASSQTAIVSSGGQYNEQFF

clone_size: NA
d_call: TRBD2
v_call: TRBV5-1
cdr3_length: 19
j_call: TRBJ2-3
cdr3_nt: TGCGCCAGCAGCCCGACAACTAGCGGGGGGACGACTTTCACAGATACGCAGTATTTT
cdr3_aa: CASSPTTSGGTTFTDTQYF

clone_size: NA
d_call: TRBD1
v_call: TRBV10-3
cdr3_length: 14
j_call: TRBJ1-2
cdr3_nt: TGTGCCATCAGTGCCTCCGGGACAGGTTATGGCTACACCTTC
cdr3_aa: CAISASGTGYGYTF

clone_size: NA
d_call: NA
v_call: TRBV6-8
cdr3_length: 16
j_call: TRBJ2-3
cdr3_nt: TGTGCCAGCAGTTACTCCGGACACATGGGCACAGATACGCAGTATTTT
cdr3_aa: CASSYSGHMGTDTQYF

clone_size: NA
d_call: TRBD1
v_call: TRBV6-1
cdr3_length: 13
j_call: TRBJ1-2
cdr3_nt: TGTGCCAGCAGACAGGGGATTGGCTATGGCTACACCTTC
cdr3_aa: CASRQGIGYGYTF

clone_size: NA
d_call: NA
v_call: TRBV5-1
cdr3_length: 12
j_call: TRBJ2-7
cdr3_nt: TGCGCCAGCAGTCAGGGGTCCTACGAGCAGTACTTC
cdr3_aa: CASSQGSYEQYF

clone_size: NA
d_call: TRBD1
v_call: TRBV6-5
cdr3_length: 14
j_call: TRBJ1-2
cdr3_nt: TGTGCCAGCAGTCCGGGACAGGGGGTAGGTGGCTACACCTTC
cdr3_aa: CASSPGQGVGGYTF

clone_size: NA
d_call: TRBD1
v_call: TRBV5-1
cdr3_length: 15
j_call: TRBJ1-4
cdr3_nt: TGCGCCAGCAGCACTGGACAGGGGGCAGGTGAAAAACTGTTTTTT
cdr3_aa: CASSTGQGAGEKLFF

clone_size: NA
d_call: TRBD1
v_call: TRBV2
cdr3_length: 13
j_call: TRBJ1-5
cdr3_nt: TGTGCCAGCAGACAGGGGTTCAATCAGCCCCAGCATTTT
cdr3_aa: CASRQGFNQPQHF

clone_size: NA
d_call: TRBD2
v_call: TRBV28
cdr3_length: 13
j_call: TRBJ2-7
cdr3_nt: TGTGCCAGCACACGGGGGGGGATTTACGAGCAGTACTTC
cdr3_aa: CASTRGGIYEQYF

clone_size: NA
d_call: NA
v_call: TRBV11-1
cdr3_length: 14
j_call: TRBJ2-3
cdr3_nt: TGTGCCAGCAGCCATGCAGGGATCACAGATACGCAGTATTTT
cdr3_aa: CASSHAGITDTQYF

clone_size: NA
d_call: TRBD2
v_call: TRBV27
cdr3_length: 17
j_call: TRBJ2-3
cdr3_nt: TGTGCCAGCAGTGACCTGCTAGCGGGGCCGAGCACAGATACGCAGTATTTT
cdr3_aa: CASSDLLAGPSTDTQYF

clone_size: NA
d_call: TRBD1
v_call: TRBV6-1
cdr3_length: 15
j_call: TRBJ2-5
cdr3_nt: TGTGCCAGCAGTGGAACAGGGGTTGGGCCGAGGGACCAGTACTTC
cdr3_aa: CASSGTGVGPRDQYF

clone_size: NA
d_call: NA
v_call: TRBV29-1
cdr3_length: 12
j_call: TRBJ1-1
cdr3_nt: TGCAGCGTTGCCCCTCGGTTCTCTGAAGCTTTCTTT
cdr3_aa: CSVAPRFSEAFF

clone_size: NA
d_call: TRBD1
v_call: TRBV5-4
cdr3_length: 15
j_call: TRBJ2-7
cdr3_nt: TGTGCCAGCAGCCCGAACCGGGACAGATCCTACGAGCAGTACTTC
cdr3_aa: CASSPNRDRSYEQYF

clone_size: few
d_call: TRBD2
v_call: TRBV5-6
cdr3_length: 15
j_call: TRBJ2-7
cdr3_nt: TGTGCCAGCAGCTTCGGACTAGCGGGGGTTAACGAGCAGTACTTC
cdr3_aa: CASSFGLAGVNEQYF

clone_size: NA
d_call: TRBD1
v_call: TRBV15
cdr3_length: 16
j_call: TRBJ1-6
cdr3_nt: TGTGCCACCAGCACCTCAGGGGGCTATCCGAATTCACCCCTCCACTTT
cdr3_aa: CATSTSGGYPNSPLHF

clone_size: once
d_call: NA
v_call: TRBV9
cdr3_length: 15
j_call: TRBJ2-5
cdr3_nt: TGTGCCAGCAGCTATTTCGGGGGGCCCCAAGAGACCCAGTACTTC
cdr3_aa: CASSYFGGPQETQYF

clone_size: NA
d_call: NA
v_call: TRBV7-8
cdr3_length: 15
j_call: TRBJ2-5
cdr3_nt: TGTGCCAGCTCCCTTCCGGTACCCCGACAAGAGACCCAGTACTTC
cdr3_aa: CASSLPVPRQETQYF

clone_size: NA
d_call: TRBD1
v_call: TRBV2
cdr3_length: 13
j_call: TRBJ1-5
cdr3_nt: TGTGCCATTCGGACAGGACGCGATCAGCCCCAGCATTTT
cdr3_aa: CAIRTGRDQPQHF

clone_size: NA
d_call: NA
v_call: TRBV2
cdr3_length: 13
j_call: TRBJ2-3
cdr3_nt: TGTGCCAGCAATGGCGGGGGCGGAGATACGCAGTATTTT
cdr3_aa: CASNGGGGDTQYF

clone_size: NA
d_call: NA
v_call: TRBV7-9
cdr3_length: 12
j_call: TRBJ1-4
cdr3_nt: TGTTCCAGCAGTCAGTCTAATGAAAAACTGTTTTTT
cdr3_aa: CSSSQSNEKLFF

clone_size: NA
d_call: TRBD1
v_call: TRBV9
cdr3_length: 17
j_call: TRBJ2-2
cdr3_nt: TGTGCCAGCAGCCTAGGAGGATTGACAGGGGGCTCCGGGGAGCTGTTTTTT
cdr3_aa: CASSLGGLTGGSGELFF

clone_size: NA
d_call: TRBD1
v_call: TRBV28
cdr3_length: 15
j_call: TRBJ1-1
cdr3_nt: TGTGCCAGTTCCACCGGGACAGCGCCCCTATTTGAAGCTTTCTTT
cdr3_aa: CASSTGTAPLFEAFF

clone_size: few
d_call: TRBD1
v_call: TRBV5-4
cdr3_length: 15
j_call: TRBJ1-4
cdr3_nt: TGTGCCAGCAGCTCAACAGGGGGCGCCGGTGAAAAACTGTTTTTT
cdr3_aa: CASSSTGGAGEKLFF

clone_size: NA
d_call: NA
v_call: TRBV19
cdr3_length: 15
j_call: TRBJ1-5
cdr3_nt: TGTGCCAGTAGTATAGGGGGGGTGTCCGGGATGCCCCAGCATTTT
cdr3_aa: CASSIGGVSGMPQHF

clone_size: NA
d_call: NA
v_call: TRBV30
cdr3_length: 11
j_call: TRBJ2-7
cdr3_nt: TGTGCCTGGGGCTACGGGTACGAGCAGTACTTC
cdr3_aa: CAWGYGYEQYF

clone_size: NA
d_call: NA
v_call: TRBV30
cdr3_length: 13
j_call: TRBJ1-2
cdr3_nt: TGTGCCTGGAGTGTACGACAGGCGAATGGCTACACCTTC
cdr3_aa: CAWSVRQANGYTF

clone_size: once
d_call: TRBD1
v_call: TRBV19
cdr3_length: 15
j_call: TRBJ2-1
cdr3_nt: TGTGCCAGTAGTATACAGGGGGCAATCTACAATGAGCAGTTCTTC
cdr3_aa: CASSIQGAIYNEQFF

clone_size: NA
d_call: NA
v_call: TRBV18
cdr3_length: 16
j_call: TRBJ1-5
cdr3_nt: TGTGCCAGCTCCCGAGGAAAGGATGGGGGCCATCAGCCCCAGCATTTT
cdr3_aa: CASSRGKDGGHQPQHF

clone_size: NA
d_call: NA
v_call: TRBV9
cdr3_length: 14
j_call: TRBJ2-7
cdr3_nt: TGTGCCAGCAGCGAAGGGGGAGAGGCTAAGGAGCAGTACTTC
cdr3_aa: CASSEGGEAKEQYF

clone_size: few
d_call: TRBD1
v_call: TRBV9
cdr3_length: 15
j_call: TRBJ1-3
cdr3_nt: TGTGCCAGCAGCGTAGAGGGGGCTCATGGAAACACCATATATTTT
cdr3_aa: CASSVEGAHGNTIYF

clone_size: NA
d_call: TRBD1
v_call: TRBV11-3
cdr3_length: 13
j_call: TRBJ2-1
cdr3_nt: TGTGCCAGCAGCATGACAGGGGCGCGTGAGCAGTTCTTC
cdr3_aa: CASSMTGAREQFF

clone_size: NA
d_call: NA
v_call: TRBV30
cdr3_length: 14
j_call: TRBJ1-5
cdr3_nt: TGTGCCTGGAGTGTAAAGGGGAGGACTCAGCCCCAGCATTTT
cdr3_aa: CAWSVKGRTQPQHF

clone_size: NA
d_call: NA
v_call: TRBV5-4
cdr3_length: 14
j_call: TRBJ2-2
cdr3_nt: TGTGCCAGCAGCCCCCCCAGGGATACCGGGGAGCTGTTTTTT
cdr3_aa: CASSPPRDTGELFF

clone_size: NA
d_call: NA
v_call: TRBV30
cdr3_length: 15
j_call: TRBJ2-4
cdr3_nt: TGTGCCTGGAGTGATGGTCATCGAGCCCGCGACATTCAGTACTTC
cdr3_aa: CAWSDGHRARDIQYF

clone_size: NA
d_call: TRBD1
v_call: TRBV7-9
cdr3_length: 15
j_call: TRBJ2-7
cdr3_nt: TGTGCCAGCAGCTTAAGGGGACAGGGAACCTACGAGCAGTACTTC
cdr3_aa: CASSLRGQGTYEQYF

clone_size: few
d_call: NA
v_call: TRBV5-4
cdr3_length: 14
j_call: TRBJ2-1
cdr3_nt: TGTGCCAGCAGCTTGGTGGGGGGAAACAATGAGCAGTTCTTC
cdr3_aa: CASSLVGGNNEQFF

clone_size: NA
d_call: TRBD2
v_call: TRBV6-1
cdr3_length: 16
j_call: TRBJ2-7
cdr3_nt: TGTGCCAGCAGTGAGCGGCTAGCGGGGGGTATTGACGAGCAGTACTTC
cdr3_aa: CASSERLAGGIDEQYF